This T cell receptor beta chain derives from a study of breast tumors, draining lymph nodes, adjacent tissues. Study observations and caveats: Tumors had less TCR diversity than lymph nodes, more than nontumor tissue.

The lymph nodes were axillary draining lymph nodes from breast cancer patients. In its sample, this clonotype was seen many times. Its target is unknown. CDR3 length equals 15 residues. Deletions cut 3 bases from V and 2 bases from J, with 11 bases between. CDR1 and CDR2 (germline): LNHNV, YYDKDF (reference sequence). TCRdb processed the multiplex PCR reads anew with MiXCR; each CDR3 protein has one entry. Of about 300,000 distinct CDR3 sequences listed, over 25% are singletons. This chain joins TRBV15 and TRBJ2-1; D uncertain. This clonotype originated in a female donor with breast cancer. Some clones in this sample may be carry-over from other donors' samples. The sequencing input was axillary lymph node tissue. This chain's CDR3 is CATSSQRKTYNEQFF. Written as DNA, the CDR3 is TGTGCCACCAGCAGTCAGAGGAAGACCTACAATGAGCAGTTCTTC.